This entry is about one TCR beta chain. This entry belongs to a study of shared clonotypes between healthy human individuals. Sequenced by immunoSEQ multiplex PCR; TCRdb stores in-frame clones only, minus some. Among hundreds of thousands of clones, about 96% were seen once, and the ten largest hold approximately 0.1%. Naive CD8 cells lacked CD45RO and underwent positive selection for CCR7, leaving out terminally differentiated effector memory CD45RA+ cells. The sequence came from a woman aged 25 to 39 in good health. Input material: naive CD8+ T cells sorted from blood.

CDR3 bases: TGTGCCAGCAGCCAAATCCGTGCGGACAGTGAAGCTTTCTTT. It translates to CASSQIRADSEAFF. The genes are TRBV11-1 and TRBJ1-1, with D possibly matching TRBD1 (6 bases). This CDR3 is built from 14 residues. V was trimmed by 5 bases and J by 7 bases, leaving 17 bases between them. CDR1 and CDR2 from the germline V gene are SGHAT and FQDESV (reference sequence).